This is a list of T cell receptor beta chains from one sample in a study of neurological immune-mediated disorders. TCRdb re-called the 5' RACE reads with MiXCR, one entry per CDR3 protein. In the table there are 81,000 or so distinct CDR3 sequences, roughly 13% of which are singletons. The sequenced sample consisted of PBMCs. The receptors shown here come from a female donor with HTLV-1-associated myelopathy (HAM/TSP). CDR3s include the opening cysteine and the closing phenylalanine or tryptophan. Each record gives: CDR3 protein, CDR3 DNA, V gene, clone size, D gene, J gene. A D gene is named only where the DNA matches it firmly. Not all rows give a size; the values are once, few, many and, for expanded clones, a class.

cdr3_aa: CAISGTASETPYNEQFF
cdr3_nt: TGTGCCATCAGCGGGACCGCGAGCGAGACCCCCTACAATGAGCAGTTCTTC
v_call: TRBV10-3
clone_size: many
d_call: .
j_call: TRBJ2-1

cdr3_aa: CASSIGTNGDTQYF
cdr3_nt: TGCGCCAGCAGCATCGGGACAAATGGAGATACGCAGTATTTT
v_call: TRBV5-1
clone_size: many
d_call: .
j_call: TRBJ2-3

cdr3_aa: CASSNLGGPGTGELFF
cdr3_nt: TGTGCCAGCAGCAATCTCGGGGGGCCGGGCACCGGGGAGCTGTTTTTT
v_call: TRBV28
clone_size: many
d_call: .
j_call: TRBJ2-2

cdr3_aa: CANKGQGANEQYF
cdr3_nt: TGTGCCAACAAGGGGCAGGGGGCTAACGAGCAGTACTTC
v_call: TRBV2
clone_size: .
d_call: TRBD1
j_call: TRBJ2-7

cdr3_aa: CASTGGPARSLGNTIYF
cdr3_nt: TGTGCCAGCACCGGCGGCCCGGCCCGCTCGCTTGGAAACACCATATATTTT
v_call: TRBV28
clone_size: many
d_call: .
j_call: TRBJ1-3

cdr3_aa: CSATPTSGGPPDTQYF
cdr3_nt: TGCAGTGCTACCCCGACTAGCGGGGGGCCCCCAGATACGCAGTATTTT
v_call: TRBV20-1
clone_size: many
d_call: TRBD2
j_call: TRBJ2-3

cdr3_aa: CASIGPGANVLTF
cdr3_nt: TGCGCCAGCATAGGACCTGGGGCCAACGTCCTGACTTTC
v_call: TRBV5-1
clone_size: many
d_call: .
j_call: TRBJ2-6

cdr3_aa: CASRWTGFPPYEQYF
cdr3_nt: TGTGCCAGCAGATGGACAGGGTTCCCACCCTACGAGCAGTACTTC
v_call: TRBV6-1
clone_size: .
d_call: TRBD1
j_call: TRBJ2-7

cdr3_aa: CASSGGLGTEAFF
cdr3_nt: TGTGCCAGCTCCGGTGGGTTGGGCACTGAAGCTTTCTTT
v_call: TRBV18
clone_size: many
d_call: .
j_call: TRBJ1-1

cdr3_aa: CATSDYLSYEQYF
cdr3_nt: TGTGCCACCAGTGATTATTTATCCTACGAGCAGTACTTC
v_call: TRBV24-1
clone_size: many
d_call: .
j_call: TRBJ2-7

cdr3_aa: CASSPRQGRNTGELFF
cdr3_nt: TGTGCCAGCAGCCCCCGACAGGGGCGGAACACCGGGGAGCTGTTTTTT
v_call: TRBV11-2
clone_size: .
d_call: TRBD1
j_call: TRBJ2-2

cdr3_aa: CAISQQRDEQFF
cdr3_nt: TGTGCCATCAGCCAACAGCGCGATGAGCAGTTCTTC
v_call: TRBV10-3
clone_size: many
d_call: .
j_call: TRBJ2-1

cdr3_aa: CASNPGQEQETQYF
cdr3_nt: TGTGCCAGCAACCCGGGACAGGAACAAGAGACCCAGTACTTC
v_call: TRBV5-4
clone_size: .
d_call: TRBD1
j_call: TRBJ2-5

cdr3_aa: CASSLYTEAFF
cdr3_nt: TGTGCCAGCAGTTTATACACTGAAGCTTTCTTT
v_call: TRBV28
clone_size: many
d_call: .
j_call: TRBJ1-1

cdr3_aa: CASSYRLGGRGTDTQYF
cdr3_nt: TGTGCCAGCAGCTACCGCCTTGGGGGGCGCGGCACAGATACGCAGTATTTT
v_call: TRBV6-2/TRBV6-3
clone_size: many
d_call: .
j_call: TRBJ2-3

cdr3_aa: CASSLARPAGGSEQFF
cdr3_nt: TGTGCCAGCAGTTTAGCGCGCCCAGCCGGGGGGTCTGAGCAGTTCTTC
v_call: TRBV12-3/TRBV12-4
clone_size: many
d_call: TRBD2
j_call: TRBJ2-1

cdr3_aa: CASSLSAWGHGYNEQFF
cdr3_nt: TGTGCCAGCAGTTTAAGTGCATGGGGCCACGGTTACAATGAGCAGTTCTTC
v_call: TRBV12-3/TRBV12-4
clone_size: many
d_call: .
j_call: TRBJ2-1

cdr3_aa: CASSQEWIRDIYFLSNQPQHF
cdr3_nt: TGTGCCAGCAGCCAAGAATGGATCCGGGACATCTATTTCCTAAGCAATCAGCCCCAGCATTTT
v_call: TRBV4-2
clone_size: .
d_call: .
j_call: TRBJ1-5

cdr3_aa: CASSHLAQGMNEQFF
cdr3_nt: TGCGCCAGCAGCCACCTAGCGCAGGGTATGAATGAGCAGTTCTTC
v_call: TRBV5-1
clone_size: .
d_call: .
j_call: TRBJ2-1

cdr3_aa: CATSDPGTDTGELFF
cdr3_nt: TGTGCCACCAGTGACCCCGGGACAGACACCGGGGAGCTGTTTTTT
v_call: TRBV24-1
clone_size: many
d_call: TRBD1
j_call: TRBJ2-2

cdr3_aa: CSIGMSGDSGYNEQFF
cdr3_nt: TGTTCCATCGGGATGTCCGGGGACAGTGGGTACAATGAGCAGTTCTTC
v_call: TRBV10-3
clone_size: .
d_call: TRBD1
j_call: TRBJ2-1

cdr3_aa: CASSTHPAGRSYEQYF
cdr3_nt: TGTGCCAGCAGCACTCACCCAGCCGGGCGGAGCTACGAGCAGTACTTC
v_call: TRBV21-1
clone_size: many
d_call: .
j_call: TRBJ2-7

cdr3_aa: CASSLGRGLGEQYF
cdr3_nt: TGCGCCAGCAGCTTGGGCAGGGGACTTGGTGAGCAGTACTTC
v_call: TRBV5-1
clone_size: many
d_call: .
j_call: TRBJ2-7

cdr3_aa: CASSLLSGGARDTQYF
cdr3_nt: TGTGCCAGCAGCTTGCTTAGCGGGGGAGCCAGAGATACGCAGTATTTT
v_call: TRBV13
clone_size: .
d_call: TRBD2
j_call: TRBJ2-3

cdr3_aa: CSARFAGKETQYF
cdr3_nt: TGCAGTGCTAGATTCGCAGGGAAAGAGACCCAGTACTTC
v_call: TRBV20-1
clone_size: .
d_call: .
j_call: TRBJ2-5

cdr3_aa: CASGLGGNEQFF
cdr3_nt: TGTGCCAGCGGACTGGGGGGAAATGAGCAGTTCTTC
v_call: TRBV7-2
clone_size: many
d_call: .
j_call: TRBJ2-1

cdr3_aa: CSASRSHEQYF
cdr3_nt: TGCAGTGCTAGCAGATCCCACGAGCAGTACTTC
v_call: TRBV20-1
clone_size: many
d_call: .
j_call: TRBJ2-7

cdr3_aa: CASSRGTSGNTGELFF
cdr3_nt: TGCGCCAGCAGCCGAGGGACTAGCGGGAACACCGGGGAGCTGTTTTTT
v_call: TRBV4-1
clone_size: .
d_call: TRBD2
j_call: TRBJ2-2

cdr3_aa: CASSLWWDRGRYEQYF
cdr3_nt: TGTGCCAGCAGTTTATGGTGGGACAGGGGTAGGTACGAGCAGTACTTC
v_call: TRBV28
clone_size: many
d_call: TRBD1
j_call: TRBJ2-7

cdr3_aa: CASSSPVVPYGYTF
cdr3_nt: TGTGCCAGCAGTTCCCCTGTGGTCCCCTATGGCTACACCTTC
v_call: TRBV6-5
clone_size: many
d_call: .
j_call: TRBJ1-2

cdr3_aa: CASSENFARINEQFF
cdr3_nt: TGTGCCAGCAGTGAAAATTTCGCTCGGATCAATGAGCAGTTCTTC
v_call: TRBV6-1
clone_size: few
d_call: .
j_call: TRBJ2-1

cdr3_aa: CATSESGQGAYQPQHF
cdr3_nt: TGTGCCACCAGTGAATCCGGACAGGGGGCTTATCAGCCCCAGCATTTT
v_call: TRBV24-1
clone_size: many
d_call: TRBD1
j_call: TRBJ1-5

cdr3_aa: CASSLPWVEDTQYF
cdr3_nt: TGTGCCAGCAGCTTACCCTGGGTGGAAGATACGCAGTATTTT
v_call: TRBV11-2
clone_size: many
d_call: .
j_call: TRBJ2-3

cdr3_aa: CASGSTLIGTGYGYTF
cdr3_nt: TGTGCTAGTGGTTCGACGCTGATCGGGACGGGCTATGGCTACACCTTC
v_call: TRBV12-5
clone_size: .
d_call: .
j_call: TRBJ1-2

cdr3_aa: CSARDSSDEQFF
cdr3_nt: TGCAGTGCTAGAGATAGTAGCGACGAGCAGTTCTTC
v_call: TRBV20-1
clone_size: many
d_call: .
j_call: TRBJ2-1

cdr3_aa: CASRPGRSNQPQHF
cdr3_nt: TGTGCCAGCCGGCCAGGTAGAAGCAATCAGCCCCAGCATTTT
v_call: TRBV12-3/TRBV12-4
clone_size: .
d_call: .
j_call: TRBJ1-5

cdr3_aa: CATSGDSNSPLHF
cdr3_nt: TGTGCCACCAGTGGGGACAGTAATTCACCCCTCCACTTT
v_call: TRBV15
clone_size: many
d_call: TRBD1
j_call: TRBJ1-6

cdr3_aa: CSARGGGQIYNEQFF
cdr3_nt: TGCAGTGCTAGAGGCGGCGGCCAAATATACAATGAGCAGTTCTTC
v_call: TRBV20-1
clone_size: many
d_call: .
j_call: TRBJ2-1

cdr3_aa: CASNPASGANVLTF
cdr3_nt: TGTGCCAGCAACCCGGCCTCTGGGGCCAACGTCCTGACTTTC
v_call: TRBV7-7
clone_size: many
d_call: .
j_call: TRBJ2-6

cdr3_aa: CASTISGPYNEQFF
cdr3_nt: TGTGCCAGTACGATTAGCGGCCCCTACAATGAGCAGTTCTTC
v_call: TRBV28
clone_size: many
d_call: .
j_call: TRBJ2-1

cdr3_aa: CASSLVAYTGELFF
cdr3_nt: TGCGCCAGCAGCTTAGTTGCGTACACCGGGGAGCTGTTTTTT
v_call: TRBV5-1
clone_size: many
d_call: .
j_call: TRBJ2-2

cdr3_aa: CASSGSSGREVGANVLTF
cdr3_nt: TGTGCCAGCAGTGGCTCTTCTGGACGGGAGGTTGGGGCCAACGTCCTGACTTTC
v_call: TRBV12-3/TRBV12-4
clone_size: many
d_call: TRBD2
j_call: TRBJ2-6

cdr3_aa: CASSQAVRETQYF
cdr3_nt: TGTGCCAGCAGTCAAGCGGTCAGAGAGACCCAGTACTTC
v_call: TRBV11-1
clone_size: many
d_call: .
j_call: TRBJ2-5

cdr3_aa: CSVELEAGGAYNEQFF
cdr3_nt: TGCAGCGTTGAATTAGAAGCGGGGGGCGCCTACAATGAACAGTTCTTC
v_call: TRBV29-1
clone_size: many
d_call: TRBD2
j_call: TRBJ2-1

cdr3_aa: CASRPGSRNEKLFF
cdr3_nt: TGTGCCAGCAGGCCCGGGAGCCGTAATGAAAAACTGTTTTTT
v_call: TRBV11-2
clone_size: many
d_call: .
j_call: TRBJ1-4

cdr3_aa: CASSRRGTDNEQYF
cdr3_nt: TGCGCCAGCAGCAGGAGGGGGACAGACAACGAGCAGTACTTC
v_call: TRBV5-1
clone_size: many
d_call: .
j_call: TRBJ2-7

cdr3_aa: CASTNGGTYYEQYF
cdr3_nt: TGTGCCAGCACCAACGGGGGGACATACTACGAGCAGTACTTC
v_call: TRBV6-2/TRBV6-3
clone_size: .
d_call: .
j_call: TRBJ2-7

cdr3_aa: CSVGTGVDGYTF
cdr3_nt: TGCAGCGTCGGGACAGGGGTGGATGGCTACACCTTC
v_call: TRBV29-1
clone_size: many
d_call: TRBD1
j_call: TRBJ1-2

cdr3_aa: CSTAAETLGSYNEQFF
cdr3_nt: TGCAGCACCGCCGCAGAGACATTGGGCTCCTACAATGAGCAGTTCTTC
v_call: TRBV29-1
clone_size: many
d_call: .
j_call: TRBJ2-1

cdr3_aa: CASSRDSVPGFGNTIYF
cdr3_nt: TGTGCCAGCAGCCGGGATTCGGTTCCAGGGTTCGGAAACACCATATATTTT
v_call: TRBV3-1
clone_size: many
d_call: .
j_call: TRBJ1-3

cdr3_aa: CASSFVETGHRKPQHF
cdr3_nt: TGTGCCAGCAGCTTCGTAGAGACAGGTCACAGAAAGCCCCAGCATTTT
v_call: TRBV21-1
clone_size: medium-sized
d_call: .
j_call: TRBJ1-5

cdr3_aa: CASSLDLGSYNEQFF
cdr3_nt: TGTGCCAGCAGTTTAGACCTAGGCTCCTACAATGAGCAGTTCTTC
v_call: TRBV12-3/TRBV12-4
clone_size: many
d_call: .
j_call: TRBJ2-1